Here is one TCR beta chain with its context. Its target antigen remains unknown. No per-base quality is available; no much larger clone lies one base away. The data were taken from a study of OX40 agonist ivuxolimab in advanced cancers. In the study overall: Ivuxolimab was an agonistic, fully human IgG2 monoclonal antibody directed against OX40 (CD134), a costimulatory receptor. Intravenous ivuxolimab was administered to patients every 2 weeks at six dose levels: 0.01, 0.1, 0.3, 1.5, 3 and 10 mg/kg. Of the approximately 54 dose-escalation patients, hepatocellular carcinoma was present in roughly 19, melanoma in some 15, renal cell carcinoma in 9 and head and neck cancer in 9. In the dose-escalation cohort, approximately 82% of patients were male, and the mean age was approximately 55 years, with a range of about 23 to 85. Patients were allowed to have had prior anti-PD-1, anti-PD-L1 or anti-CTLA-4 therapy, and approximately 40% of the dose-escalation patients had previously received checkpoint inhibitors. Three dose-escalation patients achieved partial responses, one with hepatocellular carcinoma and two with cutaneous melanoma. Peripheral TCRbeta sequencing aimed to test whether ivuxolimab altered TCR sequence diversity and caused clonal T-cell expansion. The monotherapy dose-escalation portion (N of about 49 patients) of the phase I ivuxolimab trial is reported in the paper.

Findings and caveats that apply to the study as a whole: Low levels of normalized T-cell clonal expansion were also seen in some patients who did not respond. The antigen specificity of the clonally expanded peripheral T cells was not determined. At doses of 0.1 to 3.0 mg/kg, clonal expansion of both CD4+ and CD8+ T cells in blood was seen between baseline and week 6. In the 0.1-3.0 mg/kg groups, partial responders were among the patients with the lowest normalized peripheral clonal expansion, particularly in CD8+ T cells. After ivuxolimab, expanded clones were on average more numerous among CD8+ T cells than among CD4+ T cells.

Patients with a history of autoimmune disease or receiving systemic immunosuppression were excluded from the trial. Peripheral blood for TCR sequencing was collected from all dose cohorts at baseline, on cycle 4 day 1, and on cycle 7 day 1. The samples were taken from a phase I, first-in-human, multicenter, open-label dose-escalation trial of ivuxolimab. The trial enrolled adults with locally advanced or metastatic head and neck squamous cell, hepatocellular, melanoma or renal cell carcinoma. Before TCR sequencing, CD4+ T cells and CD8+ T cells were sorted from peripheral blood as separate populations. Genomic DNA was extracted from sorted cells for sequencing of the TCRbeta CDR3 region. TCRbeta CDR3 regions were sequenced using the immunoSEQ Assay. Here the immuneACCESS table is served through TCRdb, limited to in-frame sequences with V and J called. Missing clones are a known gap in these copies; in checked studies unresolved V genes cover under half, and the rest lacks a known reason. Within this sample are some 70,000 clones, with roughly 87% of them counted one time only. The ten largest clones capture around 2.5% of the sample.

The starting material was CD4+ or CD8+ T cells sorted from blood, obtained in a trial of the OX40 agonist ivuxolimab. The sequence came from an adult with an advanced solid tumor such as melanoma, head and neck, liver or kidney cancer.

The CDR3: CASSLPLGDRRSNQPQHF. In nucleotides, the sequence is TGCGCCAGCAGCTTGCCCCTGGGGGACAGGAGGAGCAATCAGCCCCAGCATTTT. The chain was built from TRBV5-1 and TRBJ1-5; the central 8 bases match TRBD1. Unmatched junction bases come to 10, with V trimmed by 1 base and J by 1 base. Including cysteine and phenylalanine, the CDR3 has 18 amino acids. The DNA shown is the 54-base CDR3, in frame from base 1. Via the germline V gene, CDR1 is SGHRS and CDR2 YFSETQ.